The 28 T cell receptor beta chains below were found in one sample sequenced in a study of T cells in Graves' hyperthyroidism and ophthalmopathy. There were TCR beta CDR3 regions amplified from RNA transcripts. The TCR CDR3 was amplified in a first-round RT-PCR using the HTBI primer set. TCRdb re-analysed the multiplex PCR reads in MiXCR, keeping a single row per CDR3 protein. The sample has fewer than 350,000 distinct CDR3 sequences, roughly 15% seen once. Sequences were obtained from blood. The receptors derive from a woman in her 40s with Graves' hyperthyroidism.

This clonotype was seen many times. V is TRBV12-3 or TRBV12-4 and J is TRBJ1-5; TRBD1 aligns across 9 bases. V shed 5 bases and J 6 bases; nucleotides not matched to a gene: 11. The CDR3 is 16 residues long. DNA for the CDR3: TGTGCCAGCAGTCCATACCTAGGGACAGGGACTCAGCCCCAGCATTTT. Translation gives CASSPYLGTGTQPQHF.

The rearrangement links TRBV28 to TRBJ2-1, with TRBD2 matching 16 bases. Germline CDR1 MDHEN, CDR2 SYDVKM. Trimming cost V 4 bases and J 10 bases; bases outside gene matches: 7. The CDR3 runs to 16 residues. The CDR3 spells CASSSGTSGRAKEQFF. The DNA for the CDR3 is TGTGCCAGCAGTTCGGGGACTAGCGGGAGGGCCAAGGAGCAGTTCTTC.

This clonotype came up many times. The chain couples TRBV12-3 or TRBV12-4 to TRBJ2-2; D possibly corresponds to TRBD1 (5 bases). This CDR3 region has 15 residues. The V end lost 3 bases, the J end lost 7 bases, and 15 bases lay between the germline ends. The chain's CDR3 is CASSLATGYGGELFF. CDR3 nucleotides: TGTGCCAGCAGTTTGGCTACAGGATATGGCGGGGAGCTGTTTTTT.

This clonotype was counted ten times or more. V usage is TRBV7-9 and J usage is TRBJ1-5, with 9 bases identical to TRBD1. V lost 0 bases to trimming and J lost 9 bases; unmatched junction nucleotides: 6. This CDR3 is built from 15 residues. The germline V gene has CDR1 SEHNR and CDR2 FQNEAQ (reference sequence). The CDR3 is CASSLAGQGIRPQHF. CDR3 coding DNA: TGTGCCAGCAGCTTAGCGGGACAGGGCATTCGGCCCCAGCATTTT.

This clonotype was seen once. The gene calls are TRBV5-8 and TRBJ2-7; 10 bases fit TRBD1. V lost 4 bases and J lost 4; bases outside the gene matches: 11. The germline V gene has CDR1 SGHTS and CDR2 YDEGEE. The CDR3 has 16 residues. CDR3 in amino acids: CASSLDRGQPRYEQYF. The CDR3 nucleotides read TGTGCCAGCAGCCTTGACAGGGGGCAACCCCGGTACGAGCAGTACTTC. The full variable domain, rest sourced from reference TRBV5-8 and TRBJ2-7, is EAGVTQSPTHLIKTRGQQATLRCSPISGHTSVYWYQQALGLGLQFLLWYDEGEERNRGNFPPRFSGRQFPNYSSELNVNALELEDSALYLCASSLDRGQPRYEQYFGPGTRLTVT.

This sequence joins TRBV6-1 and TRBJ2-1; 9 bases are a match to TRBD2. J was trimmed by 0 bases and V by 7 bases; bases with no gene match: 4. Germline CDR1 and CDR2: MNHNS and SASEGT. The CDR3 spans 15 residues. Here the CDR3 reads CASKRLADSYNEQFF. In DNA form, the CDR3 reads TGTGCCAGCAAGCGACTAGCGGACTCCTACAATGAGCAGTTCTTC.

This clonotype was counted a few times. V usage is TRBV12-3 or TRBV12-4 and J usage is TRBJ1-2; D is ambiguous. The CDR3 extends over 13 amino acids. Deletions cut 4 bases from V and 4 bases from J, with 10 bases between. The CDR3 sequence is CASSYGRLYGYTF. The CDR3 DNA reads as TGTGCCAGCAGTTACGGACGGCTCTATGGCTACACCTTC.

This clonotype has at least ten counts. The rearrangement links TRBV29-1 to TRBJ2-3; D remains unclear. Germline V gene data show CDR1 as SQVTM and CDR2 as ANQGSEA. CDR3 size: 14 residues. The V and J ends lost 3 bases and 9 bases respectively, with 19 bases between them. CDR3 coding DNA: TGCAGCGTTGATGGATCGGGTAACCGTGCCACGCAGTATTTT. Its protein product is CSVDGSGNRATQYF.

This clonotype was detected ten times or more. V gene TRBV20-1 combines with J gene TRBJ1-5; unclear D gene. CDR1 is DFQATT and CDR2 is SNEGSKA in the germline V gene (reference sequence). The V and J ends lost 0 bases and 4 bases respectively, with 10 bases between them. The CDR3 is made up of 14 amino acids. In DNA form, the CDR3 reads TGCAGTGCTAGAGATTTGAAGGATAATCAGCCCCAGCATTTT. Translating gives CSARDLKDNQPQHF.

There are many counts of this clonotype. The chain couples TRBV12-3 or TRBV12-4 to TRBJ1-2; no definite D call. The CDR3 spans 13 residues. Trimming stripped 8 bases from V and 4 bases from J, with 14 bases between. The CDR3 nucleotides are TGTGCCAGCGATGGTCCGGGATCCTATGGCTACACCTTC. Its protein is CASDGPGSYGYTF.

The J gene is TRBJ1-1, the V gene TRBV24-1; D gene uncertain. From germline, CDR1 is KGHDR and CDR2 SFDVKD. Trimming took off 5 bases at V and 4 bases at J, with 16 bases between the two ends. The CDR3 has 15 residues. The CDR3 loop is CATSATAGPSTEAFF. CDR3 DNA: TGTGCCACCAGTGCCACGGCTGGACCGAGCACTGAAGCTTTCTTT.

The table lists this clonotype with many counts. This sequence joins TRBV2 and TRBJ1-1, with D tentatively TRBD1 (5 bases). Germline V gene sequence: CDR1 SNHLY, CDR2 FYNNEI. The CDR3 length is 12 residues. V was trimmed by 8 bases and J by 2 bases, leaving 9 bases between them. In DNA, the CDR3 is TGTGCCAGCGGCGACAGTAACACTGAAGCTTTCTTT. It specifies CASGDSNTEAFF. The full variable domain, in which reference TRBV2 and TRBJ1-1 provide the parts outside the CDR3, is EPEVTQTPSHQVTQMGQEVILRCVPISNHLYFYWYRQILGQKVEFLVSFYNNEISEKSEIFDDQFSVERPDGSNFTLKIRSTKLEDSAMYFCASGDSNTEAFFGQGTRLTVV.

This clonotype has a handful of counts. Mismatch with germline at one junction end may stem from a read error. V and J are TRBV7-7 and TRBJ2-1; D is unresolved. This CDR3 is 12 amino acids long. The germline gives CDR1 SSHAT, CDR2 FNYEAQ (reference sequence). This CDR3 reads CASSLLSGEQFF. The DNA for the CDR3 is TGTGCTAGCAGCTTATTAAGTGGCGAGCAGTTCTTC.

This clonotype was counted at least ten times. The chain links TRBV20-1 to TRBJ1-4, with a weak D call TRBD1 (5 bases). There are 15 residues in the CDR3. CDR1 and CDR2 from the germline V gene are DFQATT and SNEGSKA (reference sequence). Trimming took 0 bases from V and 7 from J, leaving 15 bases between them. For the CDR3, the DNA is TGCAGTGCTAGAGATCACCGGGGGGGATTTGAAAAACTGTTTTTT. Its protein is CSARDHRGGFEKLFF.

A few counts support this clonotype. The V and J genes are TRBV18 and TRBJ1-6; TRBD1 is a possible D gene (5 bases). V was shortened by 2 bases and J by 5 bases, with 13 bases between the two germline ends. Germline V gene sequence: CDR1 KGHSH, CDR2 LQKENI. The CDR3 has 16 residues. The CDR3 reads CASSPTASRDNSPLHF. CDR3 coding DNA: TGTGCCAGCTCACCAACCGCAAGCAGGGATAATTCACCCCTCCACTTT. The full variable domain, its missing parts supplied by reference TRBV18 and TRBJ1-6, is NAGVMQNPRHLVRRRGQEARLRCSPMKGHSHVYWYRQLPEEGLKFMVYLQKENIIDESGMPKERFSAEFPKEGPSILRIQQVVRGDSAAYFCASSPTASRDNSPLHFGNGTRLTVT.

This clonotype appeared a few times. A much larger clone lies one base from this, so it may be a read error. CDR3 region: CASSSSAVREQFF. CDR3 coding DNA: TGTGCCAGCAGCTCTTCGGCAGTGAGGGAGCAGTTCTTC. The V call is TRBV7-9, the J call TRBJ2-1; D remains ambiguous. This CDR3 spans 13 amino acids. V lost 4 bases and J 10 bases, leaving 14 bases between the germline ends. CDR1 SEHNR and CDR2 FQNEAQ come from the germline V gene (reference sequence).

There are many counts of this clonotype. CDR3 region: CSVEGNYGYTF. The CDR3 DNA is TGCAGCGTTGAGGGAAACTATGGCTACACCTTC. The rearrangement links TRBV29-1 to TRBJ1-2; D not resolved. Germline-derived CDR1 and CDR2 are SQVTM and ANQGSEA. V was pared by 3 bases and J by 2 bases, with 4 bases between. This CDR3 contains 11 residues.

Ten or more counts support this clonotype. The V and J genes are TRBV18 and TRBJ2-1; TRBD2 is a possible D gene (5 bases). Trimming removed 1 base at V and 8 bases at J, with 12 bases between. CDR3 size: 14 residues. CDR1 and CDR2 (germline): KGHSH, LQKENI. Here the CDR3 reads CASSPLSGVDEQFF. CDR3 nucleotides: TGTGCCAGCTCACCACTGTCCGGGGTCGATGAGCAGTTCTTC.

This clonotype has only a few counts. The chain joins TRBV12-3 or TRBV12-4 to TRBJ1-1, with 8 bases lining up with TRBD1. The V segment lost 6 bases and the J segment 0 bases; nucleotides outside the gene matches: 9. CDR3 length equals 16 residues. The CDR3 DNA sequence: TGTGCCAGCAGCCTGGACAGGGAAACGGTGAACACTGAAGCTTTCTTT. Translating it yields CASSLDRETVNTEAFF.

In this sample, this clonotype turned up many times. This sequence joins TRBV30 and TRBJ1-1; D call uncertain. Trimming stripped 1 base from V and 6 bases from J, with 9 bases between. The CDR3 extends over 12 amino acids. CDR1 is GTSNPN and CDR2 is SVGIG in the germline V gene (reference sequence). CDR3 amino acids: CAWSETHSEAFF. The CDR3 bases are TGTGCCTGGAGTGAGACCCATTCTGAAGCTTTCTTT.

CDR3 amino acids: CSALGLAGVYEQYF. DNA of the CDR3: TGCAGTGCCCTCGGACTAGCGGGAGTCTACGAGCAGTACTTC. This chain uses TRBV20-1 with TRBJ2-7, with 13 bases that match TRBD2. Germline V gene data show CDR1 as DFQATT and CDR2 as SNEGSKA (reference sequence). The CDR3 contains 14 residues. V shed 6 bases, J shed 3 bases, and the junction held 5 bases outside the gene matches.

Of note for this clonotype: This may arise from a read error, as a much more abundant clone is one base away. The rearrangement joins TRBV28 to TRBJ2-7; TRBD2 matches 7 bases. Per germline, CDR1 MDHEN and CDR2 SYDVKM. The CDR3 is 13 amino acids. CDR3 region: CVSSFTGGRGQYF. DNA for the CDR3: TGTGTCAGCAGTTTTACGGGTGGGAGGGGGCAGTACTTC.

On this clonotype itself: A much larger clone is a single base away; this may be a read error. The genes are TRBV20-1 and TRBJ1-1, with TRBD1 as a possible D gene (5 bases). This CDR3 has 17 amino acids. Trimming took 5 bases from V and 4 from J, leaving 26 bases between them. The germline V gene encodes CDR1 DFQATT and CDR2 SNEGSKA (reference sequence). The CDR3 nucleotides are TGCAGTGCTTACAGCCCCCAGGGCCAGCTGGGCGGCACTGAAGCTTTCTTT. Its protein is CSAYSPQGQLGGTEAFF.

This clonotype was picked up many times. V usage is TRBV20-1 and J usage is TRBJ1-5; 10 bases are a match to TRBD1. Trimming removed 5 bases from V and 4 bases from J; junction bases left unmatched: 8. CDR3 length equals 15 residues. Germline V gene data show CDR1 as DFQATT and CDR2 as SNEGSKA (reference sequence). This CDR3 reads CSAETGTGENQPQHF. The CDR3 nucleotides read TGCAGTGCTGAAACCGGGACAGGGGAGAATCAGCCCCAGCATTTT.

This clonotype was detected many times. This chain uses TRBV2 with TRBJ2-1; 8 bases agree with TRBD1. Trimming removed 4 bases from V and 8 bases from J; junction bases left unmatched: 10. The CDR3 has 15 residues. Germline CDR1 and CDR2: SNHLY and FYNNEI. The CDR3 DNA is TGTGCCAGCAGTGGTAGTCAGGGGGCGCGCGATGAGCAGTTCTTC. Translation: CASSGSQGARDEQFF.

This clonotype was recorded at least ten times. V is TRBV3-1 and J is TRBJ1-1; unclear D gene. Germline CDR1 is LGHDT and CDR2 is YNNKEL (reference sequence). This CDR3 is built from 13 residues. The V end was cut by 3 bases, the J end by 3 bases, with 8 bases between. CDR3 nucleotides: TGTGCCAGCAGCCATCAACAAGACACTGAAGCTTTCTTT. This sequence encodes CASSHQQDTEAFF.

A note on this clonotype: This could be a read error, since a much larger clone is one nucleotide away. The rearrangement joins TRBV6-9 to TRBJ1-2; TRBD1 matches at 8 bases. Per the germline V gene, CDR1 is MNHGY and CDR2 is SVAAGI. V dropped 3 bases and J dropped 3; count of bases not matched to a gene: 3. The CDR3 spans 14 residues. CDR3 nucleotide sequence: TGTGCCAGCAGTTACGGACAGGGCGACTATGGCTACACCTTC. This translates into CASSYGQGDYGYTF.

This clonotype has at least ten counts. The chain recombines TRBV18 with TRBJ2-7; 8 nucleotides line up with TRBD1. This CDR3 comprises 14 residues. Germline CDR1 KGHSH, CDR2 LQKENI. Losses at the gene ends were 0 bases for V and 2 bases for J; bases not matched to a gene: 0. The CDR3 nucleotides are TGTGCCAGCTCACCACCGGGACAGGCCTACGAGCAGTACTTC. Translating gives CASSPPGQAYEQYF.